The 23 T cell receptor beta chains below were found in one sample sequenced in a study of T cells in pancreatic ductal adenocarcinoma. Surgery without prior neoadjuvant therapy was the treatment of the selected pancreatic ductal adenocarcinoma patients. Profiled with immunoSEQ multiplex PCR; TCRdb holds only in-frame clones, not every one. Of around 31,000 clones in the sample, approximately 90% were seen once. The sample taken for sequencing was PBMCs. All receptors come from a human donor with pancreatic ductal adenocarcinoma.

The gene calls are TRBV5-8 and TRBJ1-5, with 8 bases matching TRBD1. V trimming: 4 bases; J trimming: 0 bases; junction bases outside the gene matches: 12. This CDR3 has 18 residues. CDR1 is SGHTS, CDR2 YDEGEE, per germline. This CDR3 is CASSLRAGGPYSNQPQHF. CDR3 nucleotide sequence: TGTGCCAGCAGCCTGAGGGCAGGGGGCCCCTATAGCAATCAGCCCCAGCATTTT.

The chain combines TRBV6-1 with TRBJ2-7; 8 bases fit TRBD2. Per germline, CDR1 MNHNS and CDR2 SASEGT. Trimming at V came to 6 bases and at J to 2 bases, leaving 6 bases not matched to a gene. CDR3 size: 14 residues. CDR3 coding DNA: TGTGCCAGCAGACTAGCGGAGACCGCCTACGAGCAGTACTTC. Its protein product is CASRLAETAYEQYF.

The rearrangement links TRBV27 to TRBJ2-5, with 9 bases identical to TRBD2. CDR1 is MNHEY, CDR2 SMNVEV, per germline (reference sequence). The trim removed 2 bases at V and 4 bases at J, leaving 5 bases unmatched. The CDR3 extends over 15 amino acids. The CDR3 spells CASSLNAGGRETQYF. In DNA form, the CDR3 reads TGTGCCAGCAGTTTAAACGCGGGAGGGAGAGAGACCCAGTACTTC.

The chain couples TRBV7-8 to TRBJ1-3; 12 bases match TRBD1. Germline CDR1 is SGHVS and CDR2 is FQNEAQ. V lost 5 bases and J lost 4; bases outside the gene matches: 9. The CDR3 contains 17 residues. CDR3 nucleotide sequence: TGTGCCAGCAGCCCCCCGGGACAGGGGGCGGGAGGAAACACCATATATTTT. As protein: CASSPPGQGAGGNTIYF.

The rearrangement joins TRBV19 to TRBJ2-5; D is unclear. Trimming stripped 6 bases from V and 4 bases from J, with 12 bases between. The CDR3 is 13 residues long. The V gene's germline CDR1 is LNHDA and CDR2 SQIVND (reference sequence). The DNA for the CDR3 is TGTGCCAGTAGCGGCCCCGGGCGAGAGACCCAGTACTTC. Its translation: CASSGPGRETQYF.

This chain joins TRBV7-9 and TRBJ1-5; D may be TRBD1 (6 bases). The CDR3 is 14 amino acids. From germline, CDR1 is SEHNR and CDR2 FQNEAQ (reference sequence). The V end was cut by 3 bases, the J end by 6 bases, with 12 bases between. This chain's CDR3 is CASSFSTGTQPQHF. The CDR3 DNA reads TGTGCCAGCAGCTTTTCAACAGGGACTCAGCCCCAGCATTTT. Variable domain in full (rest from reference TRBV7-9 and TRBJ1-5): DTGVSQNPRHKITKRGQNVTFRCDPISEHNRLYWYRQTLGQGPEFLTYFQNEAQLEKSRLLSDRFSAERPKGSFSTLEIQRTEQGDSAMYLCASSFSTGTQPQHFGDGTRLSIL.

The gene calls are TRBV6-1 and TRBJ2-7; 7 bases align to TRBD2. This CDR3 has 15 amino acids. V was pared by 2 bases and J by 0 bases, with 4 bases of the junction left unmatched. Germline lookup yields CDR1 MNHNS and CDR2 SASEGT. The CDR3 coding sequence is TGTGCCAGCAGTGAACAAGGCGGGAGCTCCTACGAGCAGTACTTC. It encodes CASSEQGGSSYEQYF.

This chain links TRBV30 with TRBJ1-2, with a possible D match to TRBD1 (5 bases). The V gene lost 3 bases and the J gene lost 2 bases, with 22 bases spanning the gap. Germline V gives CDR1 GTSNPN, CDR2 SVGIG (reference sequence). The CDR3 consists of 17 residues. The CDR3 sequence: CAWSGTSGTPGNYGYTF. The CDR3 coding sequence is TGTGCCTGGAGCGGTACTTCCGGGACGCCCGGCAACTATGGCTACACCTTC. Combining the CDR3 with reference TRBV30 and TRBJ1-2 gives the whole variable domain SQTIHQWPATLVQPVGSPLSLECTVEGTSNPNLYWYRQAAGRGLQLLFYSVGIGQISSEVPQNLSASRPQDRQFILSSKKLLLSDSGFYLCAWSGTSGTPGNYGYTFGSGTRLTVV.

The CDR3 nucleotides read TGTGCCAGCAGCCCGGACGGACACTCCGGTGAAAAACTGTTTTTT. Its protein is CASSPDGHSGEKLFF. The chain recombines TRBV7-9 with TRBJ1-4; tentatively, D is TRBD1 (5 bases). The germline V gene encodes CDR1 SEHNR and CDR2 FQNEAQ (reference sequence). Between the trimmed V and J ends, which lost 5 bases and 7 bases, there was a span of 17 bases. CDR3 length: 15 residues.

This clone came up a few times. V gene TRBV18 combines with J gene TRBJ1-5; D is perhaps TRBD1 (6 bases). Looked up from germline, CDR1 is KGHSH and CDR2 is LQKENI. V gave up 3 bases and J gave up 3 bases, with 18 bases separating them. CDR3 length: 17 residues. CDR3 nucleotides: TGTGCCAGCTCACCTGGGCCGGGGGCCTCAAACAATCAGCCCCAGCATTTT. It specifies CASSPGPGASNNQPQHF.

Only one count was recorded for this clone. The rearrangement joins TRBV11-2 to TRBJ2-1; D perhaps matches TRBD1 (5 bases). CDR3 length equals 15 residues. Germline CDR1 SGHAT, CDR2 FQNNGV. The ends were cut back, 0 bases at V and 5 bases at J, with 11 bases in the middle. The CDR3 DNA is TGTGCCAGCAGCTTAGATCCAGGGCCTAACAATGAGCAGTTCTTC. This gives the protein CASSLDPGPNNEQFF.

The chain combines TRBV7-2 with TRBJ2-5; possibly TRBD2 for D (5 bases). This CDR3 spans 13 amino acids. Between the trimmed V and J ends, which lost 4 bases and 5 bases, there was a span of 11 bases. The V gene's germline CDR1 is SGHTA and CDR2 FQGNSA. CDR3 protein: CASSSTIGETQYF. CDR3 in DNA: TGTGCCAGCAGCTCGACTATTGGTGAGACCCAGTACTTC. Variable domain in full (rest from reference TRBV7-2 and TRBJ2-5): GAGVSQSPSNKVTEKGKDVELRCDPISGHTALYWYRQSLGQGLEFLIYFQGNSAPDKSGLPSDRFSAERTGGSVSTLTIQRTQQEDSAVYLCASSSTIGETQYFGPGTRLLVL.

The chain couples TRBV6-4 to TRBJ2-1, with 11 bases matching TRBD2. The CDR3 spans 17 residues. The J segment lost 2 bases and the V segment lost 5 bases, leaving 8 bases of the junction unmatched. Germline assignment: CDR1 MRHNA and CDR2 SNTAGT. The CDR3 spells CASSKFLAGGTYNEQFF. The CDR3 DNA sequence: TGTGCCAGCAGTAAATTCCTAGCGGGAGGAACCTACAATGAGCAGTTCTTC.

This rearrangement joins TRBV30 to TRBJ2-7, with 8 bases matching TRBD2. Germline values: CDR1 GTSNPN, CDR2 SVGIG (reference sequence). This CDR3 is built from 12 residues. The J segment lost 4 bases and the V segment lost 2 bases, leaving 1 base of the junction unmatched. CDR3 sequence: CAWSSGGYEQYF. CDR3 bases: TGTGCCTGGAGTAGCGGGGGTTACGAGCAGTACTTC.

This chain uses TRBV11-2 with TRBJ2-7; possible D gene TRBD2, 6 bases. The CDR3 is 15 amino acids. The ends were cut back, 1 base at V and 0 bases at J, with 10 bases in the middle. Germline assignment: CDR1 SGHAT and CDR2 FQNNGV. The CDR3 loop is CASSLGGVSSYEQYF. The CDR3 DNA sequence: TGTGCCAGCAGCTTAGGGGGGGTAAGCTCCTACGAGCAGTACTTC.

The genes are TRBV27 and TRBJ2-3; 10 positions agree with TRBD1. The V segment lost 7 bases and the J segment 3 bases; nucleotides outside the gene matches: 1. The germline CDR1 and CDR2 sequences are MNHEY and SMNVEV (reference sequence). The CDR3 totals 13 residues. CDR3 nucleotides: TGTGCCAGCAAGGACAGGGGGACAGATACGCAGTATTTT. Its translation is CASKDRGTDTQYF.

V and J are TRBV5-1 and TRBJ1-2; 7 bases map to TRBD1. This CDR3 is 13 amino acids long. The ends lost 4 bases at V and 4 bases at J; junction bases unmatched: 4. CDR1 is SGHRS, CDR2 YFSETQ, per germline. This chain's CDR3 is CASSPGTAYGYTF. CDR3 coding DNA: TGCGCCAGCAGCCCCGGGACAGCCTATGGCTACACCTTC. Using reference TRBV5-1 and TRBJ1-2 for the parts outside the CDR3, the full variable domain is KAGVTQTPRYLIKTRGQQVTLSCSPISGHRSVSWYQQTPGQGLQFLFEYFSETQRNKGNFPGRFSGRQFSNSRSEMNVSTLELGDSALYLCASSPGTAYGYTFGSGTRLTVV.

This clone occurred once. The chain is built from TRBV9 and TRBJ2-7; D ambiguous. The CDR3 runs to 14 residues. The germline V and J ends were trimmed by 1 base and 4 bases, with 12 bases remaining between them. The germline V gene has CDR1 SGDLS and CDR2 YYNGEE. CDR3 sequence: CASSVSGSGYEQYF. CDR3 sequence (DNA): TGTGCCAGCAGCGTATCCGGTTCTGGATACGAGCAGTACTTC.

The chain recombines TRBV18 with TRBJ1-1; the D is unclear. V gave up 3 bases and J gave up 0 bases, with 11 bases separating them. The CDR3 sequence is 15 residues long. CDR1 is KGHSH, CDR2 LQKENI, per germline. CDR3 sequence (DNA): TGTGCCAGCTCACCCTTGGACGGCCTGAACACTGAAGCTTTCTTT. Translated, it gives CASSPLDGLNTEAFF. The variable domain in full, completed from reference TRBV18 and TRBJ1-1, reads NAGVMQNPRHLVRRRGQEARLRCSPMKGHSHVYWYRQLPEEGLKFMVYLQKENIIDESGMPKERFSAEFPKEGPSILRIQQVVRGDSAAYFCASSPLDGLNTEAFFGQGTRLTVV.

The chain recombines TRBV11-3 with TRBJ1-1, with a possible D match to TRBD1 (5 bases). Deletions cut 2 bases from V and 1 base from J, with 11 bases between. Germline CDR1 reads SGHNT; CDR2 reads YENEEA. The CDR3 spans 15 residues. The CDR3 nucleotides read TGTGCCAGCAGCTTATTAAGAGGGACGAACACTGAAGCTTTCTTT. The encoded protein is CASSLLRGTNTEAFF.

The chain carries TRBV11-3 and TRBJ1-5; D ambiguous. This CDR3 is 14 amino acids long. The V end was cut by 0 bases, the J end by 5 bases, with 8 bases between. Germline V CDR1 and CDR2: SGHNT, YENEEA. DNA for the CDR3: TGTGCCAGCAGCTTAGAAGGGCTGTATCAGCCCCAGCATTTT. Translating gives CASSLEGLYQPQHF.

V is TRBV29-1 and J is TRBJ2-3; no firm D call. The V and J ends lost 7 bases and 2 bases respectively, with 7 bases between them. The germline CDR1 and CDR2 sequences are SQVTM and ANQGSEA. The CDR3 loop spans 11 amino acids. The CDR3 is CSARITDTQYF. DNA for the CDR3: TGCAGCGCGCGTATCACAGATACGCAGTATTTT.

The J gene is TRBJ1-5, the V gene TRBV5-6; D unresolved. This CDR3 comprises 14 residues. The germline V and J ends were trimmed by 5 bases and 3 bases, with 12 bases remaining between them. Germline V gene sequence: CDR1 SGHDT, CDR2 YYEEEE. The chain's CDR3 is CASSDLGYNQPQHF. CDR3 DNA sequence: TGTGCCAGCAGTGACTTAGGCTACAATCAGCCCCAGCATTTT.